A selection of T cell receptor beta chains follows, all from one sample in a study of PD-L1 blockade in urothelial cancer. Here immunoSEQ multiplex PCR was the method, and the copy in TCRdb shows in-frame clones only, minus some. Among around 22,000 clones listed, 87% were seen once. The sequencing used PBMCs, collected around atezolizumab (anti-PD-L1) treatment. Every receptor here comes from a man aged 45-60 years with urothelial cancer. Both conserved end residues are part of each CDR3. D genes are given only for firm matches. Part of the rows lack a size; the others show once, few, many or a class for expanded clones.

>TRBV7-9|TRBJ1-2|-|once
TGTGCCAGCGGGGGACATCCCTACACCTTC
CASGGHPYTF
>TRBV5-1|TRBJ2-5|-|-
TGCGCCAGCAGCTTGGAAGGCTGGCAGGGTGGAGAGACCCAGTACTTC
CASSLEGWQGGETQYF
>TRBV14|TRBJ2-3|TRBD2|once
TGTGCCAGCAGCCAAGACATCGGGACACTACCTAGCGGGGGGGCCACAGATACGCAGTATTTT
CASSQDIGTLPSGGATDTQYF
>TRBV7-2|TRBJ2-7|-|-
TGTGCCAGCAGCCTCTTCTACGAGCAGTACTTC
CASSLFYEQYF
>TRBV7-9|TRBJ2-2|TRBD2|-
TGTGCCACCTTAGCGGGGGGACAAACCGGGGAGCTGTTTTTT
CATLAGGQTGELFF
>TRBV19|TRBJ1-6|TRBD1|-
TGTGCCAGTAGTATCGGACAGGGGAGGAATTCACCCCTCCACTTT
CASSIGQGRNSPLHF
>TRBV6-5|TRBJ2-5|-|-
TGTGCCAGCAGTTACTCGCTAGTAGCCCAAGAGACCCAGTACTTC
CASSYSLVAQETQYF
>TRBV5-6|TRBJ2-5|-|few
TGTGCCAGCAGCCCGATAGGGACAGCGGGGGCGCAAGAGACCCAGTACTTC
CASSPIGTAGAQETQYF
>TRBV4-2|TRBJ1-2|TRBD1|-
TGTGCCAGCAGCCAAAAAGACAGGGGGCCGAACCGCTATGGCTACACCTTC
CASSQKDRGPNRYGYTF
>TRBV7-2|TRBJ2-7|TRBD2|-
TGTGCCAGCAGCCCCAGCGGGATGAAAACCTACGAGCAGTACTTC
CASSPSGMKTYEQYF
>TRBV6-1|TRBJ2-3|-|-
TGTGCCAGCAGTGGGGTAGCGACAGATACGCAGTATTTT
CASSGVATDTQYF
>TRBV9|TRBJ2-2|TRBD1|-
TGTGCCAGCAGCCCAGGGACAGCCACCGGGGAGCTGTTTTTT
CASSPGTATGELFF
>TRBV5-1|TRBJ2-7|TRBD2|-
TGCGCCAGCAGCTTGGCCTCGGGGGGTGAGCAGTACTTC
CASSLASGGEQYF
>TRBV5-4|TRBJ1-4|TRBD1|-
TGTGCCAGCAGTTTTACAGGGGGTACTAATGAAAAACTGTTTTTT
CASSFTGGTNEKLFF
>TRBV6-6|TRBJ2-7|-|-
TGTGCCAGCAGTTACTCGAGAGGGATTAACTACGAGCAGTACTTC
CASSYSRGINYEQYF
>TRBV11-2|TRBJ2-5|TRBD2|-
TGTGCCAGCAGGGGTGCGGGGGGCTCGGGGGAGACCCAGTACTTC
CASRGAGGSGETQYF
>TRBV10-3|TRBJ1-2|TRBD1|-
TGTGCCATCAGTGATTGGACCGGGACAGGGGTTTATGGCTACACCTTC
CAISDWTGTGVYGYTF
>TRBV7-9|TRBJ2-7|-|few
TGTGCCAGCAGCCAGAGATCCCAGGACGAGCAGTACTTC
CASSQRSQDEQYF
>TRBV5-1|TRBJ1-3|TRBD1|-
TGCGCCAGCAGCTGGACAGGGGTTGCTGGAAACACCATATATTTT
CASSWTGVAGNTIYF
>TRBV7-2|TRBJ2-2|-|-
TGTGCCAGCAGCCGAGACAGGAGGAACACCGGGGAGCTGTTTTTT
CASSRDRRNTGELFF
>TRBV27|TRBJ2-1|TRBD1|-
TGTGCCAGCAGTTTAAGTCGGGGACAGGGGAACAGTGAGCAGTTCTTC
CASSLSRGQGNSEQFF
>TRBV7-9|TRBJ2-3|-|-
TGTGCCAGCAGCCCGTATTGGGGGGTAGACACAGATACGCAGTATTTT
CASSPYWGVDTDTQYF
>TRBV6-5|TRBJ2-3|TRBD1|-
TGTGCCAGCCGACTTGGGGACAGGGGTCCAGATACGCAGTATTTT
CASRLGDRGPDTQYF
>TRBV11-3|TRBJ2-7|TRBD1|-
TGTGCCAGCAGTTCTGGACAGGGGGCTTACGAGCAGTACTTC
CASSSGQGAYEQYF
>TRBV5-1|TRBJ2-7|TRBD2|-
TGCGCCAGCAGTTTTGGGACTAGTCGAGTCTACGAGCAGTACTTC
CASSFGTSRVYEQYF
>TRBV2|TRBJ2-5|-|-
TGTGCCAGCAGTGTAACAGGGTCTATACAAGAGACCCAGTACTTC
CASSVTGSIQETQYF
>TRBV27|TRBJ1-1|TRBD1|-
TGTGCCAGCACCCCGATGGGGACAGGGGTAGGTGAAGCTTTCTTT
CASTPMGTGVGEAFF
>TRBV28|TRBJ2-3|TRBD2|-
TGTGCCAGCAGTTTTGGCGATGATGATAGCGGGAGTAGTGCAGATACGCAGTATTTT
CASSFGDDDSGSSADTQYF
>TRBV7-3|TRBJ1-2|-|-
TGTGCCAGCAGCTTAAGCAGGGAAGATGGCTACACCTTC
CASSLSREDGYTF
>TRBV21-1|TRBJ1-1|-|few
TGTGCCAGCACGGGGGGCACTGAAGCTTTCTTT
CASTGGTEAFF
>TRBV5-4|TRBJ1-1|TRBD1|once
TGTGCCAGCAGCTCGGACAGGGGGGATTTGTACACTGAAGCTTTCTTT
CASSSDRGDLYTEAFF
>TRBV27|TRBJ1-3|-|-
TGTGCCAGCAGTCCCGTAAACAGGGGAAACACCATATATTTT
CASSPVNRGNTIYF
>TRBV28|TRBJ1-6|-|-
TGTGCCAGCAGTTCCGGGAACCCCTCAGATTCACCCCTCCACTTT
CASSSGNPSDSPLHF
>TRBV5-4|TRBJ1-6|-|few
TGTGCCAGCAGCTTGGAGGCAGGGAATTATTCACCCCTCCACTTT
CASSLEAGNYSPLHF
>TRBV5-4|TRBJ2-2|-|-
TGTGCCAGCAGCTACACCGGGACAACGAACACCGGGGAGCTGTTTTTT
CASSYTGTTNTGELFF
>TRBV28|TRBJ1-2|-|few
TGTGCCAGCAGTTTTCCGGGGGGCGCGATAGGTGGCTACACCTTC
CASSFPGGAIGGYTF
>TRBV5-1|TRBJ2-2|-|-
TGCGCCAGCAGCGCGGACTGGGTAGAGTACACCGGGGAGCTGTTTTTT
CASSADWVEYTGELFF
>TRBV7-9|TRBJ2-7|-|-
TGTGCCAGCAGCTTGGGCGCCTACGAGCAGTACTTC
CASSLGAYEQYF
>TRBV30|TRBJ2-3|-|once
TGTGCCTGGAGCCAGCGCGTGGCAGATACGCAGTATTTT
CAWSQRVADTQYF
>TRBV5-1|TRBJ1-2|-|-
TGCGCCAGCAGCTTGGCCACAGTTAACTATGGCTACACCTTC
CASSLATVNYGYTF
>TRBV9|TRBJ2-1|-|-
TGTGCCAGCAGCGAGGTCTTGGCGGCCAATGAGCAGTTCTTC
CASSEVLAANEQFF
>TRBV5-1|TRBJ2-6|-|-
TGCGCCAGCAGGAGCTCTGGGGCCAACGTCCTGACTTTC
CASRSSGANVLTF
>TRBV29-1|TRBJ2-7|TRBD2|-
TGCAGCGTTGGGGAGGGAGTCTACGAGCAGTACTTC
CSVGEGVYEQYF
>TRBV10-3|TRBJ2-7|TRBD1|-
TGTGCCATCAGTGAGTCGCAGGGGGCCTACGAGCAGTACTTC
CAISESQGAYEQYF
>TRBV5-1|TRBJ2-3|TRBD1|-
TGCGCCAGCAGCTCACAGGGGGGTAACACAGATACGCAGTATTTT
CASSSQGGNTDTQYF
>TRBV5-1|TRBJ2-1|TRBD2|-
TGCGCCAGCAGCTATAGCGGGAGAACCAACAATGAGCAGTTCTTC
CASSYSGRTNNEQFF
>TRBV30|TRBJ1-5|-|-
TGTGCCTGGAGTGTACGAAGCGGCAGCAATCAGCCCCAGCATTTT
CAWSVRSGSNQPQHF
>TRBV4-1|TRBJ2-3|TRBD2|once
TGCGCCAGCAGCCAAGGACTAGCAGATACAGATACGCAGTATTTT
CASSQGLADTDTQYF
>TRBV11-2|TRBJ2-2|TRBD1|-
TGTGCCGGAACAGGGGACACCGGGGAGCTGTTTTTT
CAGTGDTGELFF
>TRBV2|TRBJ2-1|-|-
TGTGCCAGCAGTCAAAGGTGGGGGGGCGAGCAGTTCTTC
CASSQRWGGEQFF
>TRBV28|TRBJ2-5|TRBD2|-
TGTGCCAGCAGTACCTTAGCGGGAGCGGGTGAGACCCAGTACTTC
CASSTLAGAGETQYF
>TRBV11-3|TRBJ1-1|-|-
TGTGCCAGCAGCCCCGACAGCTGGAACACTGAAGCTTTCTTT
CASSPDSWNTEAFF
>TRBV6-1|TRBJ2-7|TRBD1|-
TGTGCCAGCGGCGGGACAGGGGGCCTCGAGCAGTACTTC
CASGGTGGLEQYF
>TRBV30|TRBJ1-5|-|-
TGTGCCTGGACGACGGGGAATAGCAATCAGCCCCAGCATTTT
CAWTTGNSNQPQHF
>TRBV28|TRBJ1-1|-|-
TGTGCCAGCAGTTTCGGGGATAGGTCGAGGTTCTCGAACACTGAAGCTTTCTTT
CASSFGDRSRFSNTEAFF
>TRBV25-1|TRBJ1-2|-|-
TGTGCCAGCAGTGAATATATGTCAGGACAGATGGGTCATGGCTACACCTTC
CASSEYMSGQMGHGYTF